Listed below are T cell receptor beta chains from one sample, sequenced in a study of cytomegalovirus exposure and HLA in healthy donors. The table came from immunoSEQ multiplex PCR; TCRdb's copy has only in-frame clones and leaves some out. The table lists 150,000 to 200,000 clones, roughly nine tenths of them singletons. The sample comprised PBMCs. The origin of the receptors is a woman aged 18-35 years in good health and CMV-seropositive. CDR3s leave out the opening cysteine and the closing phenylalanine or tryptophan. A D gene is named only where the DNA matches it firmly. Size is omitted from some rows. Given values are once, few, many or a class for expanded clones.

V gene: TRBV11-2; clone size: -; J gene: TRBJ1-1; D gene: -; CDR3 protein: ASSLGVGDTEAF
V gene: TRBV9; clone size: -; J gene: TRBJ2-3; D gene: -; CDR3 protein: ASSVGRGGAANTDTQY
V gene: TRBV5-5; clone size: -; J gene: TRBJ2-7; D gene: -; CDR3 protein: ASSRADRRPYEQY
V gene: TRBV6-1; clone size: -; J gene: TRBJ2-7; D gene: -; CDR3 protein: ASSEGKGTPGASYEQY
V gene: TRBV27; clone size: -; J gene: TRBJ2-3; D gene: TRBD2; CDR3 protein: ASSLYRRGIDTQY
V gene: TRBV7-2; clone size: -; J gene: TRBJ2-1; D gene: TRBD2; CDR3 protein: ASSLDPAGLAGYNEQF
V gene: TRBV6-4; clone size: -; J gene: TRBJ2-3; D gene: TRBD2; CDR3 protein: ASSPDSGGNTQY
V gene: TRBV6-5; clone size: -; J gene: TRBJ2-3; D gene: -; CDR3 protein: ATRKAPWRADTQY
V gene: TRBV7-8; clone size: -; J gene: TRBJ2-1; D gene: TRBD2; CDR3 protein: ASSYGRGGPREQF
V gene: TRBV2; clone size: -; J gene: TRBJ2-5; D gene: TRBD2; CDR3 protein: ASSVIQRERTQY
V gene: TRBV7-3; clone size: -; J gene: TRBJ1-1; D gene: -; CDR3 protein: ASSLRGMNTEAF
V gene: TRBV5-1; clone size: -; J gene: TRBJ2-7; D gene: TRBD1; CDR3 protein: ASSLVDRESHEQY
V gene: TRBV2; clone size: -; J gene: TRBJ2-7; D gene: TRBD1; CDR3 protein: ASSDRGTGTYEQY
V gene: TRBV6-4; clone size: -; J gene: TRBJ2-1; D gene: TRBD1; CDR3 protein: ASSRGGQPYNEQF
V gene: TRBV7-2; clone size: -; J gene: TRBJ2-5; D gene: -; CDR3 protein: ASSLAGVTASQETQY
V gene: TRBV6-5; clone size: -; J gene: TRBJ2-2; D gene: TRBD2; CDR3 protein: ASRSSGGATGELF
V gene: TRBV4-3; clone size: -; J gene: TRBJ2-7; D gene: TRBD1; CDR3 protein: ASSQDQPGQGSYEQY
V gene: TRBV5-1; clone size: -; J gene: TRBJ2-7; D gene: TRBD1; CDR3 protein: ASSLSGTGGYEQY
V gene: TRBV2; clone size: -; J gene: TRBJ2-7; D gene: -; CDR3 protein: ASSSGWSYEQY
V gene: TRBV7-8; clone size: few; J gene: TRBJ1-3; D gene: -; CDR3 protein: ASSSTKGRAGNTIY